Sequencing of this TCR beta chain was carried out in a study of T cells after yellow fever vaccination. The CDR3 totals 15 residues. V was clipped by 0 bases and J by 2 bases, with 10 bases between them. Per germline, CDR1 MNHEY and CDR2 SVGAGI. Study-wide points: Reappearance after the booster was seen for most primary-vaccination clones, at about 95% CD4 and roughly 90% CD8. On re-exposure, the response was weaker but peaked faster, at day 5 versus 15. One caveat is that FACS-sorted repertoires could contain abundant clonotypes contaminating from the bulk population.

This clonotype occurred a few times. Its antigen is undetermined. Template switching by 5'RACE produced TCR cDNA, adding a universal primer site and UMIs. One entry per CDR3 protein, called by TCRdb with MiXCR from the 5' RACE reads. The sample has tens of thousands of distinct CDR3 sequences, more than 5.5% seen once. This chain connects TRBV6-5 to TRBJ2-5; D possibly uses TRBD1 or TRBD2 (5 bases each). This specimen was CD8+ T cells sorted from PBMCs, taken approximately 11 days after the first yellow fever vaccination. This receptor was identified in a man aged 18 to 35 who received the YFV17D yellow fever vaccine. The CDR3 loop reads CASSYSGVSQETQYF. CDR3 in DNA: TGTGCCAGCAGTTACTCGGGGGTGTCACAAGAGACCCAGTACTTC.